This TCR beta chain was obtained from a study of response to subunit inactivated influenza vaccine. Study conclusions and caveats: That few new T cells are recruited by each seasonal influenza vaccination was the authors' suggestion.

TCRdb reanalysed the RT-PCR reads using MiXCR and keeps one entry per CDR3 protein. The sample has about 650,000 distinct CDR3 sequences; around 13% are singletons. This clonotype was detected only a few times. Its target is unknown. This material consisted of PBMCs from blood, taken around two weeks before vaccination. The receptor comes from a man between 45 and 60 years old who received an inactivated influenza vaccine.

CDR3 coding DNA: TGCAGTGCTAGTCCTAGCGGCCTTTCCTCCTACGAGCAGTACTTC. As protein: CSASPSGLSSYEQYF. This sequence joins TRBV20-1 and TRBJ2-7; 7 bases map to TRBD2. The trim removed 3 bases at V and 0 bases at J, leaving 8 bases unmatched. Germline CDR1 is DFQATT and CDR2 is SNEGSKA (reference sequence). The CDR3 totals 15 residues.